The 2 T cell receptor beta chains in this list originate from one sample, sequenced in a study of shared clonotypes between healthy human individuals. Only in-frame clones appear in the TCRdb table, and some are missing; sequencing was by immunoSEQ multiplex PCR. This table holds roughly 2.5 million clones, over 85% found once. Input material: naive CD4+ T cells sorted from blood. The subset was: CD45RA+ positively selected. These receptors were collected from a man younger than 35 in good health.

The CDR3 DNA follows: TGTGCCAGCATCCGGGAGGCCCACACAGATACGCAGTATTTT. It codes for CASIREAHTDTQYF. The chain uses TRBV2 and TRBJ2-3, with TRBD2 matching 7 bases. Losses at the gene ends were 7 bases for V and 2 bases for J; bases not matched to a gene: 6. The CDR3 runs to 14 residues. Germline V gene lookup returns CDR1 SNHLY and CDR2 FYNNEI.

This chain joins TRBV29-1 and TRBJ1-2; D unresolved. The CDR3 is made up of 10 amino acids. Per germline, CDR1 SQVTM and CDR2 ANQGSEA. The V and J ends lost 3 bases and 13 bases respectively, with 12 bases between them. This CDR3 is CSVDQQISTF. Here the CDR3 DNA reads TGCAGCGTTGACCAACAGATCAGCACCTTC.